This T cell receptor beta chain was identified during a study of vaccination and CD4 T cells after COVID-19. This clonotype has only a few counts. Its antigen remains unidentified. CDR3 length: 15 amino acids. CDR1 and CDR2 from the germline V gene are SGHNT and YENEEA. Trimming left V 5 bases short and J 4 bases short, with 17 bases between. Specified treatment: roughly 11-day PBMC culture with coronavirus spike peptide pools or control peptides (ViraFEST assay). Once obtained from cultured CD4+ T cells, the DNA was sequenced using the Oncomine TCR Beta short-read assay. Using its own MiXCR run on the PCR reads, TCRdb lists one record per CDR3 protein. The profile shows about 19,000 distinct CDR3 sequences, about 41% of them singletons.

The origin of this receptor is a human donor who had recovered from COVID-19. The V gene is TRBV11-3, the J gene TRBJ1-2; a weak D match, TRBD1 (6 bases). This specimen consisted of CD4+ T cells from blood, cultured in vitro, obtained after SARS-CoV-2 vaccination. The CDR3 protein is CASSLNQGWAYGYTF. The CDR3 DNA reads as TGTGCCAGCAGCCTCAACCAGGGGTGGGCCTATGGCTACACCTTC.